This T cell receptor (beta chain) came from a study of blood T cells in healthy people across ages. The germline V gene has CDR1 SGHRS and CDR2 YFSETQ. The CDR3 consists of 13 residues. Each individual donor underwent a draw of ten milliliters of peripheral blood. The authors extracted at least 5.5 micrograms of total RNA per sample. This clonotype was seen more than once but under ten times. Its target is unknown. Overall study findings and caveats: Per-million-T-cell TCR beta diversity fell roughly linearly with age.

Alongside a J-beta primer mix, a sample-barcoded 5' primer served in a second PCR lasting about 7 to 11 cycles. TCRdb called the 5' RACE reads again in MiXCR, with one record for every CDR3 protein. The data contain more than 500,000 distinct CDR3 sequences, around 27% of them singletons. The same sample was also used in a study of T cells of mothers and their children. Per that study: Related and unrelated pairs show similar shaping of TCR recombination output by thymic selection.

Material for sequencing was blood. This rearrangement joins TRBV5-1 to TRBJ2-5; D is perhaps TRBD1 or TRBD2 (5 bases each). The DNA matches TRBJ2-1 better at its end, which makes the J call doubtful. This receptor was taken from a boy aged 2 to 10 in good health. The CDR3 bases are TGCGCCAGCAGTTCGGGGACGGGGCATGAGCAGTTCTTC. Encoded protein: CASSSGTGHEQFF.